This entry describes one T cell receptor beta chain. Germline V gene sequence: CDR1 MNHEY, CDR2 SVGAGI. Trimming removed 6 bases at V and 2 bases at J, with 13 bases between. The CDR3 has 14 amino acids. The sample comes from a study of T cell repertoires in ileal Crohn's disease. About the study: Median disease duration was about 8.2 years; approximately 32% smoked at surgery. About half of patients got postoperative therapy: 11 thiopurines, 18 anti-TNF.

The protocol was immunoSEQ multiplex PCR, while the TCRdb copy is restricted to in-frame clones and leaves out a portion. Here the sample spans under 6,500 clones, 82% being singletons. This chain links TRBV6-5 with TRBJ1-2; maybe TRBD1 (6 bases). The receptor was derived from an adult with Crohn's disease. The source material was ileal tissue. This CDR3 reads CASRKQGHNYGYTF. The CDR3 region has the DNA TGTGCCAGCAGAAAACAGGGACACAACTATGGCTACACCTTC.